The clone carrying this T cell receptor (beta chain) has just a few counts. The data were taken from a study of blood T cell repertoires in COVID-19. Generated by immunoSEQ multiplex PCR, the TCRdb table keeps only in-frame clones and is missing some. The sample has fewer than 40,000 clones; approximately 80% are singletons. Germline V lookup: CDR1 LGHDT, CDR2 YNNKEL (reference sequence). The CDR3 runs to 15 residues. V shed 1 base and J 8 bases; nucleotides not matched to a gene: 10. This clonotype was obtained from a man aged 80 or over with acute or convalescent COVID-19. Material: peripheral blood. The chain recombines TRBV3-1 (or the pseudogene TRBV3-2) with TRBJ1-2, with 7 positions matching TRBD1. The CDR3 loop is CASSQGISGGDGYTF. CDR3 in DNA: TGTGCCAGCAGCCAAGGTATTTCAGGGGGAGACGGCTACACCTTC.